Listed here are 3 T cell receptor beta chains from one sample, sequenced in a study of long-term antiretroviral therapy in people with HIV (dated by TCRdb to between 2021 and 2024). The immunoSEQ hsTCRB v3.0 assay was used at survey level resolution for TRB variable region sequencing. TCRdb limited this immuneACCESS table to in-frame rearrangements with V and J called. A share of clones is missing; checked studies link under half to unresolved V genes, and the rest is unexplained. The sample table records some 22,000 clones; roughly 84% of these occur just once. 8.1% of the sample goes to the ten largest clones. This specimen consisted of unsorted PBMCs, obtained at the start of antiretroviral therapy. These receptors originate from a man aged 45 to 65 with HIV.

V gene TRBV19 combines with J gene TRBJ1-1; tentatively, D is TRBD1 (6 bases). The V and J ends lost 10 bases and 6 bases respectively, with 18 bases between them. CDR1 and CDR2 from the germline V gene are LNHDA and SQIVND (reference sequence). The CDR3 spans 13 residues. The DNA of the CDR3 is TGTGCCACTACAAGGACAGCGGGCGCTGAAGCTTTCTTT. Translated: CATTRTAGAEAFF.

The chain employs TRBV19 and TRBJ2-1; tentative D call: TRBD2 (5 bases). V gave up 3 bases and J gave up 7 bases, with 16 bases separating them. The CDR3 extends over 15 amino acids. Per the germline V gene, CDR1 is LNHDA and CDR2 is SQIVND (reference sequence). The CDR3 region is CASSISGLTRNEQFF. CDR3 nucleotide sequence: TGTGCCAGTAGTATCAGCGGCCTGACGCGTAATGAGCAGTTCTTC.

The CDR3 DNA sequence: TGCGCCAGCAGCTTGGGGGGGGCCTACAATGAGCAGTTCTTC. Translation gives CASSLGGAYNEQFF. The rearrangement links TRBV5-1 to TRBJ2-1; TRBD2 is a possible D gene (6 bases). The CDR3 spans 14 residues. The V end lost 0 bases, the J end lost 2 bases, and 6 bases lay between the germline ends. CDR1 and CDR2 (germline): SGHRS, YFSETQ.